These 16 T cell receptor beta chains were all obtained from the same sample, sequenced in a study of cytomegalovirus exposure and HLA in healthy donors. The assay was immunoSEQ multiplex PCR, and TCRdb's table has in-frame clones only and misses some. In the table there are under 400,000 clones, roughly 85% of which are singletons. The sample was PBMCs. The source is a woman between 18 and 30 years old in good health and CMV-seronegative.

This clone was counted between two and nine times. This chain uses TRBV27 with TRBJ2-7; 7 bases are shared with TRBD2. The germline CDR1 and CDR2 sequences are MNHEY and SMNVEV (reference sequence). This CDR3 spans 14 amino acids. V dropped 3 bases and J dropped 2; count of bases not matched to a gene: 4. The CDR3 loop reads CASSFAGVAYEQYF. CDR3 DNA: TGTGCCAGCAGTTTTGCGGGAGTGGCCTACGAGCAGTACTTC.

The rearrangement joins TRBV6-5 to TRBJ1-6; D is uncertain. The V end was cut by 6 bases, the J end by 5 bases, with 14 bases between. Germline assignment: CDR1 MNHEY and CDR2 SVGAGI. The CDR3 runs to 15 residues. CDR3 coding DNA: TGTGCCAGCAGCTCTTCGAGCAGGAATAATTCACCCCTCCACTTT. Translating gives CASSSSSRNNSPLHF.

V and J are TRBV27 and TRBJ1-3; D gene ambiguous. V dropped 5 bases and J dropped 1 base, with 12 bases sitting between them. The length of the CDR3 is 15 residues. Germline CDR1 and CDR2: MNHEY and SMNVEV (reference sequence). CDR3 residues: CASSAGLPSGNTIYF. Written as DNA, the CDR3 is TGTGCCAGCAGTGCAGGCCTACCATCTGGAAACACCATATATTTT.

The chain links TRBV6-5 to TRBJ2-7; possible D gene TRBD1, 6 bases. The CDR3 contains 15 residues. Germline V CDR1 and CDR2: MNHEY, SVGAGI. The V end was cut by 0 bases, the J end by 7 bases, with 16 bases between. CDR3 DNA: TGTGCCAGCAGTTACTCGATTGGGGGCGCAGGGGAGCAGTACTTC. It encodes CASSYSIGGAGEQYF.

This chain links TRBV5-1 with TRBJ2-7; 8 bases match TRBD2. Germline trimming cut 6 bases from V and 6 bases from J; bases unmatched to any gene: 2. The CDR3 loop spans 11 amino acids. Germline V CDR1 and CDR2: SGHRS, YFSETQ. CDR3 protein: CASTGGTEQYF. CDR3 DNA sequence: TGCGCCAGCACGGGAGGGACCGAGCAGTACTTC.

The rearrangement joins TRBV4-1 to TRBJ2-5; 9 nucleotides line up with TRBD1. The ends lost 2 bases at V and 5 bases at J; junction bases unmatched: 9. The CDR3 totals 16 residues. Germline V CDR1 and CDR2: MGHRA, YSYEKL. CDR3 sequence: CASSQPRDRVRETQYF. Here the CDR3 DNA reads TGCGCCAGCAGCCAACCCCGGGACAGGGTTAGGGAGACCCAGTACTTC.

The chain has TRBV28 and TRBJ2-7; tentatively, D is TRBD2 (6 bases). The V end was cut by 2 bases, the J end by 4 bases, with 15 bases between. CDR1 is MDHEN, CDR2 SYDVKM, per germline. The CDR3 length is 15 residues. The CDR3 protein is CASSLLPGGKYEQYF. CDR3 nucleotides: TGTGCCAGCAGTTTACTCCCCGGGGGTAAATACGAGCAGTACTTC. The variable domain in full, completed from reference TRBV28 and TRBJ2-7, reads DVKVTQSSRYLVKRTGEKVFLECVQDMDHENMFWYRQDPGLGLRLIYFSYDVKMKEKGDIPEGYSVSREKKERFSLILESASTNQTSMYLCASSLLPGGKYEQYFGPGTRLTVT.

This clone was observed once. J is TRBJ2-7 and V is TRBV7-8; 7 nucleotides agree with TRBD2. Trimming cost V 3 bases and J 2 bases; bases outside gene matches: 4. Germline CDR1 reads SGHVS; CDR2 reads FQNEAQ. The CDR3 length is 14 residues. The CDR3 reads CASSLEGGPYEQYF. CDR3 nucleotide sequence: TGTGCCAGCAGCTTGGAGGGAGGGCCCTACGAGCAGTACTTC.

The chain carries TRBV28 and TRBJ1-5; tentative D call: TRBD1 (5 bases). The CDR3 runs to 15 residues. Germline V gene lookup returns CDR1 MDHEN and CDR2 SYDVKM. The V end was cut by 6 bases, the J end by 0 bases, with 12 bases between. Written as DNA, the CDR3 is TGTGCCAGCAGCCAGGGTTATATTAGCAATCAGCCCCAGCATTTT. It specifies CASSQGYISNQPQHF.

DNA of the CDR3: TGTGCCTGGACAACATCTGGAAACACCATATATTTT. This translates into CAWTTSGNTIYF. V and J are TRBV30 and TRBJ1-3; D uncertain. Trimming left V 4 bases short and J 1 base short, with 5 bases between. Germline assignment: CDR1 GTSNPN and CDR2 SVGIG (reference sequence). The CDR3 length is 12 residues.

This clone has more than one count but fewer than ten. The CDR3 DNA sequence: TGCGCCAGCAGCGCTGGTGAGGGCAGCACTGAAGCTTTCTTT. It is translated as CASSAGEGSTEAFF. V gene TRBV5-1 combines with J gene TRBJ1-1; D remains unclear. With 4 bases removed from V and 4 bases from J, the gap between germline ends came to 14 bases. This CDR3 spans 14 amino acids. Germline-derived CDR1 and CDR2 are SGHRS and YFSETQ.

The chain is built from TRBV7-8 and TRBJ1-5; D is unclear. Between the trimmed V and J ends, which lost 1 base and 0 bases, there was a span of 4 bases. The CDR3 covers 14 residues. Germline CDR1 is SGHVS and CDR2 is FQNEAQ. CDR3 coding DNA: TGTGCCAGCAGCTTAGAGCATAGCAATCAGCCCCAGCATTTT. Protein sequence: CASSLEHSNQPQHF. The full variable domain, its missing parts supplied by reference TRBV7-8 and TRBJ1-5, is GAGVSQSPRYKVAKRGQDVALRCDPISGHVSLFWYQQALGQGPEFLTYFQNEAQLDKSGLPSDRFFAERPEGSVSTLKIQRTQQEDSAVYLCASSLEHSNQPQHFGDGTRLSIL.

J is TRBJ2-1 and V is TRBV29-1; 8 nucleotides agree with TRBD2. The J segment lost 1 base and the V segment lost 7 bases, leaving 6 bases of the junction unmatched. The CDR3 extends over 14 amino acids. Germline values: CDR1 SQVTM, CDR2 ANQGSEA. The CDR3 loop is CSAQAGGSYNEQFF. The CDR3 bases are TGCAGCGCCCAGGCGGGGGGATCCTACAATGAGCAGTTCTTC.

The chain carries TRBV11-2 and TRBJ2-3; the D is unclear. In germline, CDR1 is SGHAT, CDR2 FQNNGV. Trimming took 5 bases from V and 1 from J, leaving 13 bases between them. The CDR3 is made up of 15 amino acids. The CDR3 region is CASSPVVVGTDTQYF. The CDR3 DNA follows: TGTGCCAGCAGCCCTGTCGTAGTGGGCACAGATACGCAGTATTTT.

V is TRBV28 and J is TRBJ2-5; weak D call: TRBD2 (5 bases). The V and J ends lost 7 bases and 4 bases respectively, with 13 bases between them. The CDR3 sequence is 13 residues long. Per the germline V gene, CDR1 is MDHEN and CDR2 is SYDVKM. The CDR3 loop reads CASTLRGPETQYF. As DNA, the CDR3 is TGTGCCAGCACCCTCCGGGGTCCAGAGACCCAGTACTTC.

In its sample, this clone was seen a few times. This rearrangement joins TRBV7-2 to TRBJ1-1; TRBD1 might be the D (5 bases). Per the germline V gene, CDR1 is SGHTA and CDR2 is FQGNSA. The length of the CDR3 is 12 residues. V lost 2 bases to trimming and J lost 7 bases, with 8 bases between them. CDR3 amino acids: CASSLLTVEAFF. Here the CDR3 DNA reads TGTGCCAGCAGCTTATTGACAGTTGAAGCTTTCTTT.